Following are 22 T cell receptor beta chains from one sample sequenced in a study of T cells in Graves' hyperthyroidism and ophthalmopathy. RNA transcripts served as the template for amplifying TCR beta CDR3 regions. First-round RT-PCR targeting the TCR CDR3 was performed with the HTBI primer set. TCRdb re-called the multiplex PCR reads with MiXCR, one entry per CDR3 protein. This table has 450,000 to 500,000 distinct CDR3 sequences, around a fifth appearing once. Sequenced material: blood. These receptors all come from a woman between 70 and 85 years old with Graves' ophthalmopathy.

This clonotype was observed a few times. This sequence joins TRBV20-1 and TRBJ2-7; TRBD2 agrees at 9 bases. Germline V CDR1 and CDR2: DFQATT, SNEGSKA (reference sequence). V shed 0 bases and J 3 bases; nucleotides not matched to a gene: 6. This CDR3 is built from 15 residues. The CDR3 sequence is CSARETSGWFYEQYF. CDR3 bases: TGCAGTGCTAGAGAAACTAGCGGGTGGTTCTACGAGCAGTACTTC.

CDR3 in amino acids: CAWSVIAGLAKNIQYF. CDR3 nucleotides: TGTGCCTGGAGTGTAATAGCGGGACTAGCCAAAAACATTCAGTACTTC. V usage is TRBV30 and J usage is TRBJ2-4, with TRBD2 matching 8 bases. Germline CDR1 is GTSNPN and CDR2 is SVGIG (reference sequence). After removal of 0 bases from V and 0 bases from J, the junction contained 4 bases not matched to a gene. The CDR3 totals 16 residues.

In its sample, this clonotype was seen many times. The CDR3 nucleotides are TGTGCCAGCAGTTTGGTATCACAGGGGTACGAGCAGTACTTC. Amino acid sequence: CASSLVSQGYEQYF. The chain has TRBV28 and TRBJ2-7; TRBD1 matches at 7 bases. The CDR3 is 14 amino acids. Trimming took 3 bases from V and 4 from J; bases not matched to a gene: 6. Germline assignment: CDR1 MDHEN and CDR2 SYDVKM. Using reference TRBV28 and TRBJ2-7 for the parts outside the CDR3, the full variable domain is DVKVTQSSRYLVKRTGEKVFLECVQDMDHENMFWYRQDPGLGLRLIYFSYDVKMKEKGDIPEGYSVSREKKERFSLILESASTNQTSMYLCASSLVSQGYEQYFGPGTRLTVT.

This clonotype was detected only a few times. The chain has TRBV19 and TRBJ2-1, with 12 bases aligning to TRBD2. The junction had 8 bases not matched to a gene; V was cut back by 8 bases and J by 9 bases. CDR3 length: 14 residues. Germline CDR1 LNHDA, CDR2 SQIVND (reference sequence). The CDR3 protein is CASQGLAGPGEQFF. CDR3 nucleotides: TGTGCCAGTCAAGGACTAGCGGGACCCGGTGAGCAGTTCTTC.

This clonotype was picked up one time. The rearrangement joins TRBV27 to TRBJ2-3; D unresolved. The CDR3 spans 14 residues. Per germline, CDR1 MNHEY and CDR2 SMNVEV (reference sequence). The germline V and J ends were trimmed by 3 bases and 3 bases, with 10 bases remaining between them. CDR3 amino acids: CASSLLVPTDTQYF. The CDR3, as DNA: TGTGCCAGCAGTTTGCTAGTCCCGACAGATACGCAGTATTTT.

The table lists this clonotype with many counts. This chain links TRBV7-8 with TRBJ2-7; the match to TRBD2 covers 13 bases. Per the germline V gene, CDR1 is SGHVS and CDR2 is FQNEAQ. The CDR3 has 18 amino acids. V gave up 7 bases and J gave up 3 bases; unmatched junction bases: 15. The CDR3 coding sequence is TGTGCCAGCACCCTTGGACTAGCGGGAGTTGGGGGGTACTACGAGCAGTACTTC. Protein: CASTLGLAGVGGYYEQYF.

In its sample, this clonotype was seen a few times. CDR3 nucleotides: TGTGCCAGCAGCCCAGGGAGGGTTCCTCTTAACTCCTACAATGAGCAGTTCTTC. Translation: CASSPGRVPLNSYNEQFF. The rearrangement joins TRBV7-8 to TRBJ2-1; the match to TRBD2 covers 7 bases. The CDR3 sequence is 18 residues long. J was trimmed by 0 bases and V by 5 bases; bases with no gene match: 13. Germline V gene lookup returns CDR1 SGHVS and CDR2 FQNEAQ. Variable domain in full (rest from reference TRBV7-8 and TRBJ2-1): GAGVSQSPRYKVAKRGQDVALRCDPISGHVSLFWYQQALGQGPEFLTYFQNEAQLDKSGLPSDRFFAERPEGSVSTLKIQRTQQEDSAVYLCASSPGRVPLNSYNEQFFGPGTRLTVL.

This clonotype was counted only a few times. The genes are TRBV5-1 and TRBJ1-1; 8 bases agree with TRBD1. After removal of 0 bases from V and 1 base from J, the junction contained 2 bases not matched to a gene. Per germline, CDR1 SGHRS and CDR2 YFSETQ. This CDR3 is built from 15 residues. The CDR3 coding sequence is TGCGCCAGCAGCTTGGATGGACAGGGGAACACTGAAGCTTTCTTT. Translation gives CASSLDGQGNTEAFF.

In this sample, this clonotype turned up a few times. This sequence joins TRBV28 and TRBJ2-7; D possibly corresponds to TRBD2 (5 bases). The CDR3 covers 14 residues. Germline V CDR1 and CDR2: MDHEN, SYDVKM. The V end lost 3 bases, the J end lost 2 bases, and 11 bases lay between the germline ends. The CDR3 DNA reads TGTGCCAGCAGTTTTTTCGACGGGACCTACGAGCAGTACTTC. Residues: CASSFFDGTYEQYF. The full variable domain, rest sourced from reference TRBV28 and TRBJ2-7, is DVKVTQSSRYLVKRTGEKVFLECVQDMDHENMFWYRQDPGLGLRLIYFSYDVKMKEKGDIPEGYSVSREKKERFSLILESASTNQTSMYLCASSFFDGTYEQYFGPGTRLTVT.

This clonotype was seen ten or more times. The chain has TRBV6-1 and TRBJ2-5, with D perhaps matching TRBD2 (5 bases). V gave up 7 bases and J gave up 4 bases, with 19 bases separating them. This CDR3 is 15 amino acids long. Per germline, CDR1 MNHNS and CDR2 SASEGT. CDR3: CASISRLDRGETQYF. CDR3 bases: TGTGCCAGCATTTCCCGGCTGGACCGGGGAGAGACCCAGTACTTC.

The chain joins TRBV5-1 to TRBJ1-1; D gene ambiguous. Germline V lookup: CDR1 SGHRS, CDR2 YFSETQ. V was trimmed by 2 bases and J by 1 base, leaving 15 bases between them. CDR3 length equals 16 residues. Written as DNA, the CDR3 is TGCGCCAGCAGCTTCGATAGGGATCGAGGGAACACTGAAGCTTTCTTT. It encodes CASSFDRDRGNTEAFF.

The V gene is TRBV6-1, the J gene TRBJ2-2, with D uncertain. This CDR3 is built from 12 residues. Germline values: CDR1 MNHNS, CDR2 SASEGT. V was clipped by 8 bases and J by 1 base, with 5 bases between them. The CDR3 DNA follows: TGTGCCAGCTTGGGGAACACCGGGGAGCTGTTTTTT. Encoded protein: CASLGNTGELFF.

This clonotype has just a few counts. The CDR3 loop is CASSLAKGAVGNTIYF. The CDR3 coding sequence is TGTGCCAGCAGCTTAGCGAAGGGGGCAGTTGGAAACACCATATATTTT. The chain couples TRBV7-2 to TRBJ1-3; 7 nucleotides match TRBD1. The CDR3 sequence is 16 residues long. CDR1 is SGHTA and CDR2 is FQGNSA in the germline V gene. The V and J ends lost 0 bases and 3 bases, in that order; junction bases with no gene match: 5.

In its sample, this clonotype was seen many times. This chain joins TRBV2 and TRBJ1-2; no clear D. V lost 5 bases and J 2 bases, leaving 12 bases between the germline ends. Germline CDR1 and CDR2: SNHLY and FYNNEI. This CDR3 comprises 14 residues. The CDR3 region is CASSPGRPNYGYTF. CDR3 nucleotides: TGTGCCAGCAGTCCCGGACGGCCCAACTATGGCTACACCTTC. Combining the CDR3 with reference TRBV2 and TRBJ1-2 gives the whole variable domain EPEVTQTPSHQVTQMGQEVILRCVPISNHLYFYWYRQILGQKVEFLVSFYNNEISEKSEIFDDQFSVERPDGSNFTLKIRSTKLEDSAMYFCASSPGRPNYGYTFGSGTRLTVV.

The chain employs TRBV3-1 and TRBJ2-2; 8 bases fit TRBD1. CDR3 length equals 21 residues. Losses at the gene ends were 1 base for V and 1 base for J; bases not matched to a gene: 17. Germline CDR1 and CDR2: LGHDT and YNNKEL (reference sequence). For the CDR3, the DNA is TGTGCCAGCAGCCAAGGAGGGGACAGGCAGCCCTCCCCACTGAACACCGGGGAGCTGTTTTTT. As protein: CASSQGGDRQPSPLNTGELFF.

The chain employs TRBV10-3 and TRBJ1-5; 8 bases are a match to TRBD1. The CDR3 has 13 amino acids. The V gene's germline CDR1 is ENHRY and CDR2 SYGVKD. J was trimmed by 2 bases and V by 9 bases; bases with no gene match: 3. The CDR3 bases are TGTGCCATAGGACAGGGAGGCAATCAGCCCCAGCATTTT. It specifies CAIGQGGNQPQHF.

This clonotype showed up just a few times. This chain links TRBV7-2 with TRBJ2-7; no clear D gene. The CDR3 consists of 13 residues. Germline-derived CDR1 and CDR2 are SGHTA and FQGNSA. Trimming left V 6 bases short and J 4 bases short, with 13 bases between. The CDR3 region is CASSSYVGYEQYF. For the CDR3, the DNA is TGTGCCAGCAGTTCATATGTGGGGTACGAGCAGTACTTC.

This clonotype has a count of ten or more. The rearrangement joins TRBV11-2 to TRBJ2-1, with TRBD1 identical over 9 bases. The CDR3 is made up of 15 amino acids. CDR1 is SGHAT, CDR2 FQNNGV, per germline. V was clipped by 6 bases and J by 6 bases; unmatched bases: 9. As DNA, the CDR3 is TGTGCCAGCAGGAGACCGGGACAGGGTAGCAATGAGCAGTTCTTC. It encodes CASRRPGQGSNEQFF.

This clonotype has only one observation. One end of the junction does not line up with germline, which may come from a read error. The CDR3 sequence: CASTGSYTGELFF. In nucleotides, the CDR3 is TGTGCTAGCACGGGATCGTACACCGGGGAGCTGTTTTTT. The rearrangement links TRBV7-7 to TRBJ2-2, with a possible D match to TRBD2 (5 bases). Germline CDR1 SSHAT, CDR2 FNYEAQ (reference sequence). CDR3 length: 13 amino acids. The full variable domain, rest sourced from reference TRBV7-7 and TRBJ2-2, is GAGVSQSPRYKVTKRGQDVTLRCDPISSHATLYWYQQALGQGPEFLTYFNYEAQPDKSGLPSDRFSAERPEGSISTLTIQRTEQRDSAMYRCASTGSYTGELFFGEGSRLTVL.

The V gene is TRBV10-2, the J gene TRBJ1-6; no clear D. Looked up from germline, CDR1 is WSHSY and CDR2 is SAAADI. Trimming left V 9 bases short and J 0 bases short, with 12 bases between. This CDR3 is built from 15 residues. CDR3 in amino acids: CASRGVSSYNSPLHF. The CDR3 region has the DNA TGCGCCAGTCGTGGGGTTAGCTCCTATAATTCACCCCTCCACTTT.

V gene TRBV3-1 combines with J gene TRBJ1-3, with a possible D match to TRBD1 (6 bases). In germline, CDR1 is LGHDT, CDR2 YNNKEL (reference sequence). This CDR3 has 15 amino acids. Trimming removed 1 base from V and 1 base from J, with 8 bases in between. The CDR3: CASSQAGVSGNTIYF. The CDR3 DNA sequence: TGTGCCAGCAGCCAAGCAGGGGTTTCTGGAAACACCATATATTTT.

This clonotype was seen a few times. The chain links TRBV6-2 or TRBV6-3 to TRBJ2-1; D remains ambiguous. The germline V gene encodes CDR1 MNHEY and CDR2 SVGEGT. CDR3 length equals 16 residues. With 6 bases removed from V and 0 bases from J, the gap between germline ends came to 15 bases. DNA for the CDR3: TGTGCCAGCAGAACTGGCAAGTCGAGCTCCTACAATGAGCAGTTCTTC. Protein: CASRTGKSSSYNEQFF.